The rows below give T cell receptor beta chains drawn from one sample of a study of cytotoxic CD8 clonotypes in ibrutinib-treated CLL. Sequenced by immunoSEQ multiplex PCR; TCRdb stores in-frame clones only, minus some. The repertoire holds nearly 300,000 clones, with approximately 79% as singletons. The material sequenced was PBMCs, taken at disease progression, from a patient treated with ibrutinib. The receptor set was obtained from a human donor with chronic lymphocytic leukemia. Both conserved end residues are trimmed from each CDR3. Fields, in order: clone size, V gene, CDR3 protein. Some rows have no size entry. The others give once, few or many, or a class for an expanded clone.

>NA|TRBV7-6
ASSPPGLGETQY
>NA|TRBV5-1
ASSLGLLGEQF
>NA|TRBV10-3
ATGDWGQANQPQH
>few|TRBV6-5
ASSPNAGNSPLH
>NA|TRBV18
ASSPRTGPTEAF
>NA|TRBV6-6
ASVRGPGETQY
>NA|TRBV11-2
ASSARDSYTEAF
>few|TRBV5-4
ASSQGQQYEKLF
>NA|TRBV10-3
AISGMGLAGPSTDTQY
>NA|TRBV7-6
ASSLGLAREWETQY
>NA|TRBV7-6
ASSFTGGAGYT
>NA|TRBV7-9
ASSLAGRIGYT
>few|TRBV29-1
SAMDSALGEQF
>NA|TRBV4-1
ASSRFSGEKLF
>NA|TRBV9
ASSVSANTEAF
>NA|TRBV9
ASSFDLGSPLH
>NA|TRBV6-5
ASSRTSPLYGYT
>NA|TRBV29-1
SVEDPYEQY
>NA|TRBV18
ASSPGHLNQPQH
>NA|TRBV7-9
ASSFLRQTDNEQF
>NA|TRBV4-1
ASSQAALAGQPTDTQY
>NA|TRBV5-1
ASSPRTGSRAEQY
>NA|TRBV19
ARGDFGSGSYNEQF
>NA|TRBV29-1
SVQGGGAPNEKLF
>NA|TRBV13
ASSSGGEYGYT
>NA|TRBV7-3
ASSKTGGTDTQY
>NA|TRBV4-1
ASSQDRLGGGPTDTQY
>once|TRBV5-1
ASSPWNRGRNYGYT
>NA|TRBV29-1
SVTRDRYSYEQY
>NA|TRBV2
ASIGQNSYEQY
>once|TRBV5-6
ASRRTSTDTQY
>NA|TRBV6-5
ASRTGGYSYNEQF
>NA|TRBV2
ASSLTGPMGTGELF
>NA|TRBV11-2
ASSSVVGGQVSYEQY
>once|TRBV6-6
ASSTTSGRDTQY
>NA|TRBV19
ASSISWPGQGNQPQH
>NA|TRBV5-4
ASSLSDYSGNTIY